The present TCR beta chain was sequenced within a study of cytomegalovirus exposure and HLA in healthy donors. Whole-study context: Of all 400 or so donors who were genotyped, 80% to 85% belonged to the Caucasian-associated ancestry cluster. Regarding the study as a whole: Altogether, 164 TCR beta chains were recorded as cytomegalovirus-associated. In a later analysis, across HLA loci, associated TCR counts were highest for DRB1, lowest for HLA-C.

Vbeta (60) and Jbeta (13) primers were used in the PCR. The assay was immunoSEQ multiplex PCR, and TCRdb's table has in-frame clones only and misses some. Of 160,000 or so clones detected, roughly 80% appear once; the ten largest clones hold less than 2.5%. Germline CDR1 reads SGHVS; CDR2 reads FQNEAQ. CDR3 length: 15 residues. As regards this clone: Its antigen is unknown.

The chain uses TRBV7-8 and TRBJ2-5; 9 bases are shared with TRBD1. The DNA matches TRBJ2-7 better at its end, which makes the J call doubtful. The sample was PBMCs. This TCR was recovered from a man between 50 and 59 years old in good health and CMV-seropositive. DNA of the CDR3: TGTGCCAGCAGCATGCGCGGACAGGGGTCCTACGAGCAGTACTTC. The encoded protein is CASSMRGQGSYEQYF.